This T cell receptor (beta chain) was observed in a study of CD8 T cells in Susac syndrome. Trimming pared 7 bases from V and 8 bases from J, leaving 15 bases between. The CDR3 spans 12 residues. CDR1 and CDR2 (germline): SQVTM, ANQGSEA. Concerning this clonotype: What it binds is not known.

Whole-study findings and limits: In total CD8+ repertoires, around 15 Susac-specific public clones were detected, and CD8+ TEMRA repertoires contained four or five.

Random hexamers served to reverse transcribe roughly 0.45 to 1 ug RNA. Amplification of TCR beta CDR3 was carried out by immunoSEQ multiplex PCR, which covered 54 Vbeta and 13 Jbeta segments. TCRdb reprocessed the immunoSEQ multiplex PCR reads with MiXCR, giving one entry per CDR3 protein. Of around 23,000 distinct CDR3 sequences listed, over 85% are singletons. The receptor was derived from a human donor with Susac syndrome. The chain combines TRBV29-1 with TRBJ2-1; weak D call: TRBD2 (6 bases). The material sequenced was CD8+ T cells from PBMCs. As DNA, the CDR3 is TGCAGCGCCGGGGCGGGGATTTATGAGCAGTTCTTC. It specifies CSAGAGIYEQFF.